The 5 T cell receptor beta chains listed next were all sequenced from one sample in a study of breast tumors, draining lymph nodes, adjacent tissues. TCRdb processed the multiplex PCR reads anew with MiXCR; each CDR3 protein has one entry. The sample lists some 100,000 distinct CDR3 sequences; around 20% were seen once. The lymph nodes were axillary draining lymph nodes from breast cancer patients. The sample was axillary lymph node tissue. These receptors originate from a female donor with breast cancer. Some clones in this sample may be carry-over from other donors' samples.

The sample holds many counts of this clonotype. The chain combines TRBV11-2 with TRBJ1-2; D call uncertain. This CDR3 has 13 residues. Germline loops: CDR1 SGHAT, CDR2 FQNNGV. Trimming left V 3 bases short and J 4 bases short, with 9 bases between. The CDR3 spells CASSFNTLYGYTF. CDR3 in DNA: TGTGCCAGCAGCTTTAACACCCTCTATGGCTACACCTTC.

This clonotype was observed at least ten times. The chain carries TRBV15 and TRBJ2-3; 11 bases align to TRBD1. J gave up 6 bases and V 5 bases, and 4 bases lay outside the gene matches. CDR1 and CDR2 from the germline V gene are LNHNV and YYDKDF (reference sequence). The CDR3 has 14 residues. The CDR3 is CATSGQGAYDTQYF. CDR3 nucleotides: TGTGCCACCAGCGGACAGGGGGCGTACGATACGCAGTATTTT. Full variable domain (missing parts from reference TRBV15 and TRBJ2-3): DAMVIQNPRYQVTQFGKPVTLSCSQTLNHNVMYWYQQKSSQAPKLLFHYYDKDFNNEADTPDNFQSRRPNTSFCFLDIRSPGLGDTAMYLCATSGQGAYDTQYFGPGTRLTVL.

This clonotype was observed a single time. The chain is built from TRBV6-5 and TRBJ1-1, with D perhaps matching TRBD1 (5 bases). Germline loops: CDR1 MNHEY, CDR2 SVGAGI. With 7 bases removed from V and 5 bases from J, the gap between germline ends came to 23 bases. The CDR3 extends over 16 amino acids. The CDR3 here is CASTKTGWGSGTEAFF. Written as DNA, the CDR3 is TGTGCCAGCACCAAAACGGGTTGGGGGAGTGGGACTGAAGCTTTCTTT.

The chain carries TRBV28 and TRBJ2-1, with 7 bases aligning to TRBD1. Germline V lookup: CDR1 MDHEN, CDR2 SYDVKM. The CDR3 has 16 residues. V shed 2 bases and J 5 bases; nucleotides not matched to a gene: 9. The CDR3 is CASSLLTGTADNEQFF. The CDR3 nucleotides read TGTGCCAGCAGTTTACTCACCGGGACAGCAGACAATGAGCAGTTCTTC.

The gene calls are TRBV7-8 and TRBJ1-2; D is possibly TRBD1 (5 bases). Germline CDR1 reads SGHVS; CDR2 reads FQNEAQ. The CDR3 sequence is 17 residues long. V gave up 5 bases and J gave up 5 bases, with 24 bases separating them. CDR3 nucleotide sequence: TGTGCCAGCAGCCGATCCAGGACGGGGGTAGATTCTTATGGCTACACCTTC. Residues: CASSRSRTGVDSYGYTF.